These 4 T cell receptor beta chains were all obtained from the same sample, sequenced in a study of STAT5B mutations in CD4+ large granular lymphocyte leukemia (dated by TCRdb to the early 2020s). The library was obtained by the immunoSEQ multiplex PCR assay. TCRdb mirrors the immuneACCESS table, restricted to in-frame sequences. Some clones are absent from its copies; in checked studies, under half trace to an unresolved V gene, and the reason for the others is unknown. The sample has some 28,000 clones on record, just under 75% of them singletons. Approximately 2.8% of the sample is held by the ten biggest clonotypes. The sample comprised CD4+ T cells from blood buffy coats. All receptors derive from a human donor in good health.

The CDR3 DNA sequence: TGCGCCAGCACCGGGGCGGTGATGGAGACCCAGTACTTC. Protein: CASTGAVMETQYF. The rearrangement uses TRBV5-1 and TRBJ2-5; D may match TRBD1 or TRBD2 (5 bases each). CDR1 and CDR2 from the germline V gene are SGHRS and YFSETQ. The CDR3 runs to 13 residues. Trimming shortened V by 6 bases and J by 5 bases, and 14 bases separated the two germline ends.

The chain employs TRBV30 and TRBJ2-2; 8 bases agree with TRBD2. The CDR3 length is 15 residues. Germline loops: CDR1 GTSNPN, CDR2 SVGIG (reference sequence). V gave up 4 bases and J gave up 1 base; unmatched junction bases: 5. CDR3: CAWKTSVKNTGELFF. CDR3 nucleotide sequence: TGTGCCTGGAAGACTAGCGTAAAGAACACCGGGGAGCTGTTTTTT.

V is TRBV11-3 and J is TRBJ2-1; no firm D call. This CDR3 spans 15 amino acids. Germline V CDR1 and CDR2: SGHNT, YENEEA. Trimming shortened V by 5 bases and J by 5 bases, and 16 bases separated the two germline ends. The CDR3 spells CASSRRGIINNEQFF. As DNA, the CDR3 is TGTGCCAGCAGCCGGCGAGGCATTATTAACAATGAGCAGTTCTTC. Full variable domain (outside the CDR3, taken from reference TRBV11-3 and TRBJ2-1): EAGVVQSPRYKIIEKKQPVAFWCNPISGHNTLYWYLQNLGQGPELLIRYENEEAVDDSQLPKDRFSAERLKGVDSTLKIQPAELGDSAVYLCASSRRGIINNEQFFGPGTRLTVL.

The rearrangement uses TRBV9 and TRBJ2-7; 9 bases align to TRBD2. There are 16 residues in the CDR3. Germline CDR1 and CDR2: SGDLS and YYNGEE. The V and J ends lost 0 bases and 2 bases, in that order; junction bases with no gene match: 6. The CDR3 protein is CASSVGAGGVTYEQYF. CDR3 DNA sequence: TGTGCCAGCAGCGTAGGTGCGGGAGGGGTGACCTACGAGCAGTACTTC.